These 10 T cell receptor beta chains were sequenced from one sample in a study of a mutant IDH1 vaccine in newly diagnosed glioma. These receptors lack a known antigen. Produced via immunoSEQ multiplex PCR; TCRdb's table is partial and in-frame only. The sample consists of roughly 72,000 clones, roughly 91% of them appearing once. The time point: week 5, during vaccination. Each dose of the vaccine consisted of 300 ug of mutant IDH1 20-mer peptide, with topical imiquimod. Here the sequenced sample was PBMCs, taken from a glioma patient whose treatment included an IDH1 peptide vaccine. The receptors derive from a woman in her forties or fifties with glioma.

The V call is TRBV4-1, the J call TRBJ1-2; D is undetermined. Germline V gene lookup returns CDR1 MGHRA and CDR2 YSYEKL. The CDR3 extends over 13 amino acids. The germline V and J ends were trimmed by 2 bases and 8 bases, with 12 bases remaining between them. The CDR3 is CASSQLGLGGYTF. CDR3 in DNA: TGCGCCAGCAGCCAATTGGGTCTTGGAGGCTACACCTTC.

This chain joins TRBV11-2 and TRBJ1-3, with D possibly being TRBD1 (6 bases). Trimming shortened V by 0 bases and J by 0 bases, and 9 bases separated the two germline ends. This CDR3 has 16 amino acids. Germline-derived CDR1 and CDR2 are SGHAT and FQNNGV. CDR3 coding DNA: TGTGCCAGCAGCTTAGAATGGGGGGCCTCTGGAAACACCATATATTTT. It is translated as CASSLEWGASGNTIYF.

J is TRBJ2-2 and V is TRBV6-5; 9 nucleotides line up with TRBD2. The germline V gene has CDR1 MNHEY and CDR2 SVGAGI. Trimming removed 4 bases from V and 7 bases from J; junction bases left unmatched: 1. The CDR3 length is 13 residues. CDR3 protein: CASSFSGSGELFF. The CDR3, as DNA: TGTGCCAGCAGTTTTAGCGGGAGCGGGGAGCTGTTTTTT.

V gene TRBV6-4 combines with J gene TRBJ2-2, with no clear D. V was pared by 2 bases and J by 3 bases, with 4 bases between. The V gene's germline CDR1 is MRHNA and CDR2 SNTAGT. The CDR3 runs to 13 residues. The CDR3, as DNA: TGTGCCAGCAGTGACAGCGACACCGGGGAGCTGTTTTTT. Translation gives CASSDSDTGELFF.

The rearrangement joins TRBV11-2 to TRBJ1-1; 8 bases are a match to TRBD1. Per the germline V gene, CDR1 is SGHAT and CDR2 is FQNNGV. Losses at the gene ends were 5 bases for V and 4 bases for J; bases not matched to a gene: 9. The CDR3 covers 15 residues. DNA of the CDR3: TGTGCCAGCAGCCCTTGGGACAGGAGGGGCACTGAAGCTTTCTTT. Protein product: CASSPWDRRGTEAFF.

The V and J genes are TRBV6-5 and TRBJ1-5; D gene unclear. The V gene lost 5 bases and the J gene lost 3 bases, with 8 bases spanning the gap. The CDR3 has 13 residues. Germline lookup yields CDR1 MNHEY and CDR2 SVGAGI. CDR3: CASSERVNQPQHF. The CDR3, as DNA: TGTGCCAGCAGTGAAAGGGTCAATCAGCCCCAGCATTTT.

V and J are TRBV19 and TRBJ1-3, with D possibly TRBD1 on 5 matching bases. Per germline, CDR1 LNHDA and CDR2 SQIVND (reference sequence). The CDR3 is 16 amino acids. Deletions cut 5 bases from V and 0 bases from J, with 14 bases between. The CDR3 here is CASSYPPGPSGNTIYF. In nucleotides, the CDR3 is TGTGCCAGTAGTTACCCTCCGGGGCCCTCTGGAAACACCATATATTTT. Full variable domain (remainder filled in from reference TRBV19 and TRBJ1-3): DGGITQSPKYLFRKEGQNVTLSCEQNLNHDAMYWYRQDPGQGLRLIYYSQIVNDFQKGDIAEGYSVSREKKESFPLTVTSAQKNPTAFYLCASSYPPGPSGNTIYFGEGSWLTVV.

This chain connects TRBV28 to TRBJ2-5; D remains ambiguous. The CDR3 is made up of 15 amino acids. V gave up 3 bases and J gave up 4 bases, with 15 bases separating them. Germline assignment: CDR1 MDHEN and CDR2 SYDVKM. CDR3 nucleotide sequence: TGTGCCAGCAGTTTCTCGGGCCCAAGGATAGAGACCCAGTACTTC. Protein sequence: CASSFSGPRIETQYF.

The chain links TRBV29-1 to TRBJ2-1; D may be TRBD1 (6 bases). This CDR3 contains 10 residues. V dropped 4 bases and J dropped 12 bases, with 10 bases sitting between them. Per the germline V gene, CDR1 is SQVTM and CDR2 is ANQGSEA. The CDR3: CSVAGRGQFF. The CDR3 nucleotides are TGCAGCGTTGCGGGCAGGGGGCAGTTCTTC.

Turning to this clone: At the DNA level, this CDR3 is encoded by other sequences in the same sample as well. The J gene is TRBJ2-7, the V gene TRBV28; 7 bases align to TRBD1. The CDR3 runs to 13 residues. The junction had 3 bases not matched to a gene; V was cut back by 4 bases and J by 3 bases. Germline CDR1 MDHEN, CDR2 SYDVKM. The CDR3 nucleotides read TGTGCCAGCAGTTCGGGACAGCTCTACGAGCAGTACTTC. Translating gives CASSSGQLYEQYF.